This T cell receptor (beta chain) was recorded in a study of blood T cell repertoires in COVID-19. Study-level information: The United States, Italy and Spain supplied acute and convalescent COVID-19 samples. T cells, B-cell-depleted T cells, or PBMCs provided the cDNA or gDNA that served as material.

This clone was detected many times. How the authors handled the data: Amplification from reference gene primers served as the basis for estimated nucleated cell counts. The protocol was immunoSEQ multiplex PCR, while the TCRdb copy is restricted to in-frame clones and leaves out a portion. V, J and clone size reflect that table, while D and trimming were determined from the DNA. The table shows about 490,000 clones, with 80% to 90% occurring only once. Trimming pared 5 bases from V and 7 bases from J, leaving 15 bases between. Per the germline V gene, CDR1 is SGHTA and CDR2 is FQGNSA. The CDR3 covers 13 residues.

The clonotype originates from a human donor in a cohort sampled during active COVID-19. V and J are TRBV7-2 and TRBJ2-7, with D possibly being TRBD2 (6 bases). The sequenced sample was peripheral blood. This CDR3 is CASSIGRFGEQYF. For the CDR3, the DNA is TGTGCCAGCAGCATCGGGAGATTCGGGGAGCAGTACTTC.